This entry lists 5 T cell receptor beta chains sequenced from one sample in a study of cytomegalovirus exposure and HLA in healthy donors. A multiplex PCR was run with 60 Vbeta primers and 13 Jbeta primers. This table comes from immunoSEQ multiplex PCR, and its TCRdb copy is limited to in-frame clones, with some not included. This table has approximately 110,000 clones, around three quarters appearing once. The material sequenced was PBMCs. These receptor sequences come from a man in his forties in good health and CMV-seronegative.

The V gene is TRBV7-2, the J gene TRBJ2-7; 7 nucleotides line up with TRBD2. V lost 5 bases, J lost 4 bases, and 14 bases stayed unmatched. CDR1 is SGHTA and CDR2 is FQGNSA in the germline V gene. The CDR3 consists of 16 residues. The CDR3 DNA is TGTGCCAGCAGCGGGCGCAGACTAGCAGCTAAGTACGAGCAGTACTTC. Amino acid sequence: CASSGRRLAAKYEQYF. Looking up the rest from reference TRBV7-2 and TRBJ2-7 gives the full variable domain: GAGVSQSPSNKVTEKGKDVELRCDPISGHTALYWYRQSLGQGLEFLIYFQGNSAPDKSGLPSDRFSAERTGGSVSTLTIQRTQQEDSAVYLCASSGRRLAAKYEQYFGPGTRLTVT.

In its sample, this clone was seen a few times. This chain links TRBV5-1 with TRBJ2-7; possible D gene TRBD1, 5 bases. V was trimmed by 4 bases and J by 2 bases, leaving 7 bases between them. Looked up from germline, CDR1 is SGHRS and CDR2 is YFSETQ. CDR3 length: 12 residues. The CDR3 bases are TGCGCCAGCAGCCCAGGGACCTACGAGCAGTACTTC. Protein sequence: CASSPGTYEQYF.

CDR3 in amino acids: CASSLFQRGGPDTQYF. The CDR3 DNA reads as TGTGCCAGCAGTTTATTTCAGCGGGGGGGCCCAGATACGCAGTATTTT. The J gene is TRBJ2-3, the V gene TRBV27; 10 nucleotides align to TRBD2. V gave up 1 base and J gave up 4 bases; unmatched junction bases: 5. The CDR3 runs to 16 residues. Germline V gene lookup returns CDR1 MNHEY and CDR2 SMNVEV (reference sequence).

The chain links TRBV28 to TRBJ2-5; 11 nucleotides match TRBD1. The CDR3 sequence is 14 residues long. From germline, CDR1 is MDHEN and CDR2 SYDVKM. V lost 10 bases and J lost 11; bases outside the gene matches: 15. As DNA, the CDR3 is TGTGCCACCAGACTTGGACAGGGGGCGGGGGAGCAGTACTTC. It translates to CATRLGQGAGEQYF.

This clone has just a few counts. The chain joins TRBV19 to TRBJ1-5; D is possibly TRBD1 (5 bases). The CDR3 runs to 16 residues. Germline CDR1 and CDR2: LNHDA and SQIVND (reference sequence). V was shortened by 3 bases and J by 2 bases, with 14 bases between the two germline ends. The CDR3 bases are TGTGCCAGTAGTATCGGGTGGGGCCAGGGCAATCAGCCCCAGCATTTT. It codes for CASSIGWGQGNQPQHF. Drawing the rest from reference TRBV19 and TRBJ1-5, the complete variable domain is DGGITQSPKYLFRKEGQNVTLSCEQNLNHDAMYWYRQDPGQGLRLIYYSQIVNDFQKGDIAEGYSVSREKKESFPLTVTSAQKNPTAFYLCASSIGWGQGNQPQHFGDGTRLSIL.